This T cell receptor beta chain is drawn from a study of beta chain features in type 1 diabetes. Overall study: Patient and healthy donor groups were alike in age, gender and cell yields. Findings of the study overall: Shorter templates might be favored by PCR, and equally so in patients and in controls.

Concerning this clone: Its antigen is still unknown. This CDR3 is also generated by other DNA sequences in the sample.

The sequenced template was cDNA made from the entire isolated RNA. Assay used: immunoSEQ multiplex PCR; TCRdb lists only in-frame clones, some missing. The sample has 140,000 to 150,000 clones; 40% to 55% are singletons. Between the trimmed V and J ends, which lost 3 bases and 2 bases, there was a span of 4 bases. The CDR3 runs 13 residues. The germline V gene has CDR1 ENHRY and CDR2 SYGVKD. This clonotype was obtained from a man between 18 and 29 years old in good health. The genes are TRBV10-3 and TRBJ2-2; D is unclear. The source material was Tregs from blood. The CDR3 coding sequence is TGTGCCATCAGTGACTACAACACCGGGGAGCTGTTTTTT. Translating it yields CAISDYNTGELFF.